This TCR beta chain was identified in a study of CD8+CD57+ T cells in acquired aplastic anemia. Profiles of TCR beta VDJ and CDR3 were generated from a genomic DNA template. TCRdb re-called the reads through MiXCR, storing one row per CDR3 protein. The sample records roughly 180,000 distinct CDR3 sequences, approximately 46% being singletons. This clonotype was counted many times. Per germline, CDR1 DFQATT and CDR2 SNEGSKA (reference sequence). CDR3 length: 15 residues. V dropped 0 bases and J dropped 4 bases, with 12 bases sitting between them. The material sequenced was sorted CD4+, CD8+, or CD8+CD57+ T cells (not recorded which) from PBMCs. The J gene is TRBJ2-2, the V gene TRBV20-1, with D maybe TRBD2 (6 bases). The receptor was isolated from a human donor in good health. The CDR3 is CSARDPARGTGELFF. CDR3 bases: TGCAGTGCTAGAGATCCCGCGCGGGGCACCGGGGAGCTGTTTTTT.